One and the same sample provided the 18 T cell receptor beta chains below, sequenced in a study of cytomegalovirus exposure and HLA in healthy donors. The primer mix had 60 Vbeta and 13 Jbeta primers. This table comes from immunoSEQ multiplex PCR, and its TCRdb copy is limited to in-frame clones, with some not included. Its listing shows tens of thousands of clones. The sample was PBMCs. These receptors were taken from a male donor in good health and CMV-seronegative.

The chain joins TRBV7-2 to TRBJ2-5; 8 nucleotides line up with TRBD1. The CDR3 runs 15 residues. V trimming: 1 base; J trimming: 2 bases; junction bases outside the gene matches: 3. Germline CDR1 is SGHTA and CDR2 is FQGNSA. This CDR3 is CASSLVRDRQETQYF. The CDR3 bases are TGTGCCAGCAGCTTAGTAAGGGACAGGCAAGAGACCCAGTACTTC.

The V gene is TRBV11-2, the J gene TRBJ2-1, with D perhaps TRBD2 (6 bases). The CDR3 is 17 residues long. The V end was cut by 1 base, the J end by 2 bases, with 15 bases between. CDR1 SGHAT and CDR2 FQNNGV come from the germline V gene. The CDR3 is CASSLAGTPSPYNEQFF. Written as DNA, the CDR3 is TGTGCCAGCAGCTTAGCTGGGACTCCTTCCCCCTACAATGAGCAGTTCTTC.

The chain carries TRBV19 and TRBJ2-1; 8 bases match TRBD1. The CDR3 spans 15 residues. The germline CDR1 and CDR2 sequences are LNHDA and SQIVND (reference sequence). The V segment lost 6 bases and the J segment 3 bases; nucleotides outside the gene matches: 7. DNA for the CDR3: TGTGCCAGTAGCCTCAGGGGGCAGATCTACAATGAGCAGTTCTTC. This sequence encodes CASSLRGQIYNEQFF.

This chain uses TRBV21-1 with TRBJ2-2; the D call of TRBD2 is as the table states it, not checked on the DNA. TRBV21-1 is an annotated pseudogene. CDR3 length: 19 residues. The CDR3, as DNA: TGTGCCAGCAGCCCCAGAGGGCCTCTAGCGGTCCCTTTCACCGGGGAGCTGTTTTTT. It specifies CASSPRGPLAVPFTGELFF.

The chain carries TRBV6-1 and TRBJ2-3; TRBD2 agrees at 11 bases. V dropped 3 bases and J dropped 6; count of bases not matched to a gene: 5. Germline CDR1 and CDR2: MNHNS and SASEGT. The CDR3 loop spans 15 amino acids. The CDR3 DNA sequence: TGTGCCAGCAGTGATAGCGGGGGGGCTTGGGATACGCAGTATTTT. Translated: CASSDSGGAWDTQYF.

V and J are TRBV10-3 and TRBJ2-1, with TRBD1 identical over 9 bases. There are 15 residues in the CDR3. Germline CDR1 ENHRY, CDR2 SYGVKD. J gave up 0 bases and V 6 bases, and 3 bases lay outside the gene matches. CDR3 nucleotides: TGTGCCATCAGACAGGGGGCAAGCTCCTACAATGAGCAGTTCTTC. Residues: CAIRQGASSYNEQFF.

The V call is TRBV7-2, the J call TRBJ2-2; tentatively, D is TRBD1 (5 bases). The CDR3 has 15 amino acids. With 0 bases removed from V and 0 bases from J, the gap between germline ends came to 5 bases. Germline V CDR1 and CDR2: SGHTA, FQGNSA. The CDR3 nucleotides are TGTGCCAGCAGCTTAGCCAGGGCGAACACCGGGGAGCTGTTTTTT. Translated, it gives CASSLARANTGELFF.

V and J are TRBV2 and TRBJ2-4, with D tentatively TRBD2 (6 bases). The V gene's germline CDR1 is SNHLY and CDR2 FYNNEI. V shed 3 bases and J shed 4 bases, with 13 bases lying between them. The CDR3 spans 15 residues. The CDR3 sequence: CASSEHGGAKNIQYF. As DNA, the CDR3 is TGTGCCAGCAGTGAGCATGGAGGGGCTAAAAACATTCAGTACTTC. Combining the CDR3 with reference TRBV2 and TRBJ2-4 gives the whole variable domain EPEVTQTPSHQVTQMGQEVILRCVPISNHLYFYWYRQILGQKVEFLVSFYNNEISEKSEIFDDQFSVERPDGSNFTLKIRSTKLEDSAMYFCASSEHGGAKNIQYFGAGTRLSVL.

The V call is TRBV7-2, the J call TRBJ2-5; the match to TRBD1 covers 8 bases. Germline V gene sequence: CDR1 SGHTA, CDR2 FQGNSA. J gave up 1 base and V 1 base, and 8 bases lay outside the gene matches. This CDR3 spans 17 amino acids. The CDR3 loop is CASSLVGGGQGQETQYF. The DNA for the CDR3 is TGTGCCAGCAGCTTAGTAGGGGGCGGACAGGGCCAAGAGACCCAGTACTTC.

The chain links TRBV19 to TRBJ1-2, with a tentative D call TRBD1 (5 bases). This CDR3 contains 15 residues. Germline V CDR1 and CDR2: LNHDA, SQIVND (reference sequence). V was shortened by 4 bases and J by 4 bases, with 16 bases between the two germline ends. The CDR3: CASSTFSTTAYGYTF. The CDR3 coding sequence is TGTGCCAGTAGTACCTTTTCTACGACAGCCTATGGCTACACCTTC.

This chain's CDR3 is CASSPLRGRGTDTQYF. The CDR3 bases are TGTGCCAGCAGCCCTTTGCGGGGGCGGGGCACAGATACGCAGTATTTT. J is TRBJ2-3 and V is TRBV11-2; D is perhaps TRBD2 (7 bases). Trimming left V 5 bases short and J 1 base short, with 16 bases between. The CDR3 totals 16 residues. Germline values: CDR1 SGHAT, CDR2 FQNNGV.

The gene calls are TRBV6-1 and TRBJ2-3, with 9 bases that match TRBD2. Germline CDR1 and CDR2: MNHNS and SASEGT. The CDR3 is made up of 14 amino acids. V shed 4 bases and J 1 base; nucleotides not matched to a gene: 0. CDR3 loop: CASSGLAGTDTQYF. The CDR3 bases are TGTGCCAGCAGTGGACTAGCGGGCACAGATACGCAGTATTTT.

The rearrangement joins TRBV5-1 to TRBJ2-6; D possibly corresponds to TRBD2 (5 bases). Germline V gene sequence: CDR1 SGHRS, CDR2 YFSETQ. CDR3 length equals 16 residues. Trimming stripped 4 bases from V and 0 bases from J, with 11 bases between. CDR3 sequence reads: CASSPGSHSGANVLTF. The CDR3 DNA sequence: TGCGCCAGCAGCCCGGGATCGCACTCTGGGGCCAACGTCCTGACTTTC.

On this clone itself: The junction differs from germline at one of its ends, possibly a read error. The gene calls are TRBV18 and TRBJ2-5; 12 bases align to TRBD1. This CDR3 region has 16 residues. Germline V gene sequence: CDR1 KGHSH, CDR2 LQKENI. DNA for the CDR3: TGTGCCAGCTCACCAGAGGGACAGGGGGCGAGGGAGAACCAGTACTTC. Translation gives CASSPEGQGARENQYF.

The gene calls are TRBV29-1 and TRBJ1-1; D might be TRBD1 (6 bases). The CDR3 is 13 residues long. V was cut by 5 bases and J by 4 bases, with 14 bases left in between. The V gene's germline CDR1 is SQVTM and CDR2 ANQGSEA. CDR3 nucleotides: TGCAGCGTTCACAGGGTAGAATTCACTGAAGCTTTCTTT. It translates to CSVHRVEFTEAFF.

CDR3 loop: CAISGGDRVDEQFF. In DNA, the CDR3 is TGTGCCATCAGTGGGGGGGACAGGGTGGATGAGCAGTTCTTC. The V and J genes are TRBV10-3 and TRBJ2-1; 9 positions agree with TRBD1. The germline gives CDR1 ENHRY, CDR2 SYGVKD. The CDR3 contains 14 residues. J lost 8 bases, V lost 4 bases, and 6 bases had no gene match.

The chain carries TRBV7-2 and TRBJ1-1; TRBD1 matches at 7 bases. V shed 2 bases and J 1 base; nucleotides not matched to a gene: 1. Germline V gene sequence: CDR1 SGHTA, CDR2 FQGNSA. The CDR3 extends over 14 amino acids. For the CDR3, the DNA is TGTGCCAGCAGCTTACGGACAGGGAACACTGAAGCTTTCTTT. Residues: CASSLRTGNTEAFF.

The CDR3 region is CATSRGLADSTDTQYF. DNA of the CDR3: TGTGCCACCAGCAGAGGGCTAGCGGATAGCACAGATACGCAGTATTTT. V is TRBV15 and J is TRBJ2-3, with 7 bases lining up with TRBD2. V lost 1 base to trimming and J lost 0 bases; unmatched junction nucleotides: 4. The CDR3 totals 16 residues. From germline, CDR1 is LNHNV and CDR2 YYDKDF (reference sequence).